These T cell receptor beta chains were read from a single sample in a study of blood T cell repertoires in COVID-19. Sequencing was performed with immunoSEQ multiplex PCR; in TCRdb, only in-frame clones are kept and a portion is missing. The table records approximately 220,000 clones, 80% to 90% of them present only once. Sequences were obtained from PBMCs or T cells enriched from blood (not recorded which). These receptors were collected from a woman aged 18 to 35 in a cohort exposed to, infected with or recovered from COVID-19 (not recorded which). The CDR3 runs from the conserved cysteine through the conserved F or W. Fields, in order: clone size, CDR3 length, J gene, D gene, V gene, CDR3 DNA, CDR3 protein. The D gene is left open where the match is weak. Not every row has a clone size; where given, it reads once, few, many or a size class.

abundance: -
len: 14
j_gene: TRBJ2-2
d_gene: TRBD1
v_gene: TRBV27
CDR3nt: TGTGCCAGCACTGGGACAGGGGGCATCGGGGAGCTGTTTTTT
CDR3aa: CASTGTGGIGELFF

abundance: -
len: 14
j_gene: TRBJ1-2
d_gene: -
v_gene: TRBV19
CDR3nt: TGTGCCAGTAGTATTGCTTCACAGACCTATGGCTACACCTTC
CDR3aa: CASSIASQTYGYTF

abundance: -
len: 14
j_gene: TRBJ1-5
d_gene: TRBD1
v_gene: TRBV2
CDR3nt: TGTGCCAGCAGCGGGACAGGGAAAAGTCAGCCCCAGCATTTT
CDR3aa: CASSGTGKSQPQHF

abundance: -
len: 15
j_gene: TRBJ1-6
d_gene: -
v_gene: TRBV6-5
CDR3nt: TGTGCCAGCAGCCTACAGGGCTCCTATAATTCACCCCTCCACTTT
CDR3aa: CASSLQGSYNSPLHF

abundance: -
len: 15
j_gene: TRBJ2-1
d_gene: -
v_gene: TRBV10-1
CDR3nt: TGCGCCAGCAGTGAGTCAGGGCAGGGGAACAATGAGCAGTTCTTC
CDR3aa: CASSESGQGNNEQFF

abundance: once
len: 14
j_gene: TRBJ2-7
d_gene: TRBD1
v_gene: TRBV5-6
CDR3nt: TGTGCCAGCAGCCTGGGACAGGGGGCTTACGAGCAGTACTTC
CDR3aa: CASSLGQGAYEQYF

abundance: -
len: 14
j_gene: TRBJ2-5
d_gene: TRBD1
v_gene: TRBV9
CDR3nt: TGTGCCAGCAGCCCGGGGACAGGGCCAGAGACCCAGTACTTC
CDR3aa: CASSPGTGPETQYF

abundance: -
len: 16
j_gene: TRBJ1-2
d_gene: TRBD1
v_gene: TRBV15
CDR3nt: TGTGCCACCAGCTCAGGGACAGACGACAGGGCCTATGCCTACACCTTC
CDR3aa: CATSSGTDDRAYAYTF

abundance: -
len: 15
j_gene: TRBJ2-1
d_gene: -
v_gene: TRBV9
CDR3nt: TGTGCCAGCAGCGCCCTACCGGGAGAAGGGAATGAGCAGTTCTTC
CDR3aa: CASSALPGEGNEQFF

abundance: -
len: 17
j_gene: TRBJ2-2
d_gene: TRBD2
v_gene: TRBV5-1
CDR3nt: TGCGCCAGCAGCTCTCAGGCGGGAGGGCCAGGCACCGGGGAGCTGTTTTTT
CDR3aa: CASSSQAGGPGTGELFF

abundance: -
len: 15
j_gene: TRBJ2-1
d_gene: TRBD2
v_gene: TRBV27
CDR3nt: TGTGCCAGCAGTCCATCCGACAGCGGGGGTTCTGAGCAGTTCTTC
CDR3aa: CASSPSDSGGSEQFF

abundance: -
len: 14
j_gene: TRBJ2-5
d_gene: TRBD1
v_gene: TRBV6-1
CDR3nt: TGTGCCAGCAGTGACCCAGGGGGCCAAGAGACCCAGTACTTC
CDR3aa: CASSDPGGQETQYF

abundance: -
len: 17
j_gene: TRBJ1-4
d_gene: TRBD1
v_gene: TRBV11-3
CDR3nt: TGTGCCAGCAGCTTAGTAGGCTTGGGACAGGGAAATGAAAAACTGTTTTTT
CDR3aa: CASSLVGLGQGNEKLFF

abundance: once
len: 12
j_gene: TRBJ2-7
d_gene: TRBD1
v_gene: TRBV7-2
CDR3nt: TGTGCCAGCAGCCTAGTGGACAGGCAAAAGTACTTC
CDR3aa: CASSLVDRQKYF

abundance: -
len: 15
j_gene: TRBJ1-2
d_gene: -
v_gene: TRBV6-5
CDR3nt: TGTGCCAGCAGTTACCCTGGGGCCTCTAGCTATGGCTACACCTTC
CDR3aa: CASSYPGASSYGYTF

abundance: -
len: 14
j_gene: TRBJ1-1
d_gene: -
v_gene: TRBV28
CDR3nt: TGTGCCAGCAGTTTACCACAGGGGAACACTGAAGCTTTCTTT
CDR3aa: CASSLPQGNTEAFF

abundance: -
len: 14
j_gene: TRBJ1-2
d_gene: -
v_gene: TRBV6-5
CDR3nt: TGTGCCAGCAGTTCCAGCGGGGCGGCCTATGGCTACACCTTC
CDR3aa: CASSSSGAAYGYTF

abundance: -
len: 16
j_gene: TRBJ1-3
d_gene: TRBD1
v_gene: TRBV3-1/TRBV3-2
CDR3nt: TGTGCCAGCAGCCAAGATCGAGACAGGGGTGGAAACACCATATATTTT
CDR3aa: CASSQDRDRGGNTIYF

abundance: -
len: 15
j_gene: TRBJ2-3
d_gene: TRBD2
v_gene: TRBV5-6
CDR3nt: TGTGCCAGCAGCTTTACACTAGCGAGCACAGATACGCAGTATTTT
CDR3aa: CASSFTLASTDTQYF

abundance: -
len: 14
j_gene: TRBJ2-7
d_gene: -
v_gene: TRBV10-3
CDR3nt: TGTGCCATCAGTGGTCAGGGGAGCTCCTACGAGCAGTACTTC
CDR3aa: CAISGQGSSYEQYF

abundance: -
len: 15
j_gene: TRBJ1-1
d_gene: TRBD1
v_gene: TRBV6-5
CDR3nt: TGTGCCACTTTTTCCGGGACAGCCTTAAACACTGAAGCTTTCTTT
CDR3aa: CATFSGTALNTEAFF

abundance: -
len: 15
j_gene: TRBJ2-3
d_gene: TRBD1
v_gene: TRBV10-1
CDR3nt: TGCGCCAGCAGACCCGGGACAGGGGATACAGATACGCAGTATTTT
CDR3aa: CASRPGTGDTDTQYF